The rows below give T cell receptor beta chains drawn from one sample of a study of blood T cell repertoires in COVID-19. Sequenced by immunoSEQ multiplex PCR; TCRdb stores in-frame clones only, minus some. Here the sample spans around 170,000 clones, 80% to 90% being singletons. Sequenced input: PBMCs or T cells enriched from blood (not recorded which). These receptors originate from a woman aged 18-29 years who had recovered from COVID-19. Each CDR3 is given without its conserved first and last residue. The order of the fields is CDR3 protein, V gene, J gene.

ASSFQREVNEQF	TRBV27	TRBJ2-1
ASSYGWSSYNSPLH	TRBV6-5	TRBJ1-6
ASSVDRDGYT	TRBV9	TRBJ1-2
ASSYSDIPIQDGTQY	TRBV6-2/TRBV6-3	TRBJ2-5
ASTIDRGGAGELF	TRBV19	TRBJ2-2
AWNQGRGNTIY	TRBV30	TRBJ1-3
ASSLASGTGVGALAKNIQY	TRBV5-1	TRBJ2-4
ASRIDRGESTEAF	TRBV2	TRBJ1-1
ASSLDSETSTDTQY	TRBV2	TRBJ2-3
ASSSTFDLGNTGELF	TRBV9	TRBJ2-2
ASSLLAGPYNEQF	TRBV5-1	TRBJ2-1
AGTGTGGFHAEAF	TRBV30	TRBJ1-1
ASSLSKLGGPGANVLT	TRBV28	TRBJ2-6
ASSRGQFSYEQY	TRBV13	TRBJ2-7
ASSSDRAIQQGLAGSGTGELF	TRBV5-1	TRBJ2-2
ASSPYYRGGYT	TRBV5-6	TRBJ1-2
ASSEVAGGPDTQY	TRBV6-4	TRBJ2-3
ASSSSGVHNEQY	TRBV11-3	TRBJ2-7
ASSLGGQTWVREQY	TRBV7-2	TRBJ2-7
ASSLDGVNTEAF	TRBV7-2	TRBJ1-1
ATSLTTGGGQPQH	TRBV15	TRBJ1-5
ATSMTELNEQF	TRBV24-1	TRBJ2-1
ASSLRREPDTQY	TRBV7-3	TRBJ2-3
ASTPTLASSTDTQY	TRBV2	TRBJ2-3
ASSFGVRVNSPLH	TRBV19	TRBJ1-6
ASSQSGQMNTEAF	TRBV3-1/TRBV3-2	TRBJ1-1
ASSLAETGTQY	TRBV7-2	TRBJ2-3
ASSPPDLGYTEAF	TRBV18	TRBJ1-1
ASSQDVTGGRSEKLF	TRBV4-3	TRBJ1-4
ASSLSKPQRANEKLF	TRBV27	TRBJ1-4
ASSQGSGGITDTQY	TRBV4-3	TRBJ2-3